This is a list of T cell receptor beta chains from one sample in a study of radiation and T cells in renal cell carcinoma. Method: immunoSEQ multiplex PCR; TCRdb's copy keeps in-frame clones and lacks some. The top ten hold less than 20% of the sample, which has around 140,000 clones, 65% to 90% seen once. The source was blood, collected from a patient whose treatment included radiotherapy and nephrectomy. The receptor set was obtained from a woman aged 50 to 60 with renal cell carcinoma. CDR3s include the opening cysteine and the closing phenylalanine or tryptophan. Fields, in order: J gene, clone size, D gene, V gene, CDR3 protein, CDR3 DNA. The D gene is left open where the match is weak. For some rows the clone size is stated as once, few or many, or as a class when expanded; others skip it.

J gene: TRBJ2-5; clone size: .; D gene: TRBD2; V gene: TRBV13; CDR3 protein: CASSSPSGGLVTQYF; CDR3 DNA: TGTGCCAGCAGCTCCCCTAGCGGGGGCTTAGTGACCCAGTACTTC
J gene: TRBJ1-4; clone size: .; D gene: TRBD1; V gene: TRBV5-4; CDR3 protein: CASSGTGDEKLFF; CDR3 DNA: TGTGCCAGCTCCGGGACAGGCGATGAAAAACTGTTTTTT
J gene: TRBJ2-3; clone size: .; D gene: TRBD2; V gene: TRBV18; CDR3 protein: CASSPQAGGSTDTQYF; CDR3 DNA: TGTGCCAGCTCACCGCAAGCGGGAGGTAGCACAGATACGCAGTATTTT
J gene: TRBJ1-4; clone size: .; D gene: .; V gene: TRBV6-6; CDR3 protein: CASMTVFPENEKLFF; CDR3 DNA: TGTGCCAGCATGACGGTCTTCCCGGAAAATGAAAAACTGTTTTTT
J gene: TRBJ2-7; clone size: .; D gene: .; V gene: TRBV30; CDR3 protein: CAWSVGRQAYEQYF; CDR3 DNA: TGTGCCTGGAGTGTAGGTCGGCAGGCCTACGAGCAGTACTTC
J gene: TRBJ2-2; clone size: .; D gene: .; V gene: TRBV7-2; CDR3 protein: CASSFGAGTGELFF; CDR3 DNA: TGTGCCAGCAGCTTCGGAGCAGGGACCGGGGAGCTGTTTTTT
J gene: TRBJ2-5; clone size: .; D gene: .; V gene: TRBV14; CDR3 protein: CASSHSGERTQYF; CDR3 DNA: TGTGCCAGCAGCCACTCGGGGGAGAGGACCCAGTACTTC
J gene: TRBJ1-4; clone size: .; D gene: .; V gene: TRBV5-1; CDR3 protein: CASSRDGQVGDEKLFF; CDR3 DNA: TGCGCCAGCAGCCGGGATGGCCAGGTGGGAGATGAAAAACTGTTTTTT
J gene: TRBJ1-2; clone size: .; D gene: .; V gene: TRBV9; CDR3 protein: CASSAGASKDYGYTF; CDR3 DNA: TGTGCCAGCAGCGCCGGGGCGAGCAAGGACTATGGCTACACCTTC
J gene: TRBJ1-2; clone size: .; D gene: .; V gene: TRBV6-5; CDR3 protein: CASSYSRSLGYTF; CDR3 DNA: TGTGCCAGCAGTTACTCTCGGTCCCTGGGTTACACCTTC
J gene: TRBJ2-1; clone size: .; D gene: TRBD1; V gene: TRBV5-1; CDR3 protein: CASSQMTQGNEQFF; CDR3 DNA: TGCGCCAGCAGCCAGATGACACAGGGGAATGAACAGTTCTTC
J gene: TRBJ2-5; clone size: once; D gene: .; V gene: TRBV10-2; CDR3 protein: CASSVQDQETQYF; CDR3 DNA: TGCGCCAGCAGTGTTCAGGACCAAGAGACCCAGTACTTC
J gene: TRBJ1-1; clone size: .; D gene: .; V gene: TRBV27; CDR3 protein: CASSGGGVMNTEAFF; CDR3 DNA: TGTGCCAGCAGCGGGGGCGGCGTCATGAACACTGAAGCTTTCTTT
J gene: TRBJ1-2; clone size: .; D gene: .; V gene: TRBV9; CDR3 protein: CASSAGGGSYGYTF; CDR3 DNA: TGTGCCAGCAGCGCGGGGGGCGGCTCCTATGGCTACACCTTC
J gene: TRBJ1-6; clone size: .; D gene: TRBD1; V gene: TRBV2; CDR3 protein: CASGGQFYNSPLHF; CDR3 DNA: TGTGCCAGCGGGGGACAGTTTTATAATTCACCCCTCCACTTT
J gene: TRBJ1-2; clone size: .; D gene: TRBD1; V gene: TRBV7-2; CDR3 protein: CASSFGTGVVGYTF; CDR3 DNA: TGTGCCAGCAGCTTTGGTACAGGGGTTGTCGGCTACACCTTC
J gene: TRBJ1-2; clone size: .; D gene: .; V gene: TRBV6-6; CDR3 protein: CASSYSGGQGYTF; CDR3 DNA: TGTGCCAGCAGTTATAGCGGGGGGCAAGGCTACACCTTC
J gene: TRBJ1-2; clone size: few; D gene: .; V gene: TRBV28; CDR3 protein: CASSSAFYGYTF; CDR3 DNA: TGTGCCAGCAGTAGTGCCTTCTATGGCTACACCTTC
J gene: TRBJ2-7; clone size: .; D gene: .; V gene: TRBV11-1; CDR3 protein: CASSEDGPDEQYF; CDR3 DNA: TGTGCCAGCAGCGAAGACGGCCCCGACGAGCAGTACTTC
J gene: TRBJ1-1; clone size: .; D gene: .; V gene: TRBV5-1; CDR3 protein: CASSNPAGAEAFF; CDR3 DNA: TGCGCCAGCAGCAACCCTGCAGGGGCGGAAGCTTTCTTT
J gene: TRBJ1-1; clone size: once; D gene: .; V gene: TRBV10-3; CDR3 protein: CAISEPAQEGFF; CDR3 DNA: TGTGCCATCAGTGAACCGGCGCAAGAGGGTTTCTTT
J gene: TRBJ2-7; clone size: .; D gene: TRBD2; V gene: TRBV27; CDR3 protein: CASSRTSGSYEQYF; CDR3 DNA: TGTGCCAGCAGTCGGACTAGCGGGTCCTACGAGCAGTACTTC
J gene: TRBJ1-3; clone size: .; D gene: .; V gene: TRBV7-9; CDR3 protein: CASSWSAVSGNTIYF; CDR3 DNA: TGTGCCAGCAGCTGGTCAGCCGTCTCTGGAAACACCATATATTTT
J gene: TRBJ2-1; clone size: .; D gene: TRBD2; V gene: TRBV7-2; CDR3 protein: CASSFGLGQFF; CDR3 DNA: TGTGCCAGCAGCTTCGGACTAGGGCAGTTCTTC
J gene: TRBJ2-5; clone size: .; D gene: TRBD2; V gene: TRBV5-5; CDR3 protein: CASSLVLAGGQETQYF; CDR3 DNA: TGTGCCAGCAGCTTGGTCCTAGCGGGAGGACAAGAGACCCAGTACTTC
J gene: TRBJ2-1; clone size: .; D gene: .; V gene: TRBV7-2; CDR3 protein: CASSARTFLGRLGRNEQFF; CDR3 DNA: TGTGCCAGCAGCGCGCGTACCTTCTTGGGGCGCCTCGGAAGGAATGAGCAGTTCTTC
J gene: TRBJ1-4; clone size: .; D gene: .; V gene: TRBV27; CDR3 protein: CASSLWPRYEKLFF; CDR3 DNA: TGTGCCAGCAGTTTATGGCCACGGTATGAAAAACTGTTTTTT
J gene: TRBJ1-5; clone size: few; D gene: TRBD1; V gene: TRBV2; CDR3 protein: CASLDRGGNQPQHF; CDR3 DNA: TGTGCCAGCTTGGACAGGGGAGGAAATCAGCCCCAGCATTTT
J gene: TRBJ1-2; clone size: .; D gene: TRBD1; V gene: TRBV15; CDR3 protein: CATSRELQRDSYGYTF; CDR3 DNA: TGTGCCACCAGCAGAGAACTTCAACGGGACAGCTATGGCTACACCTTC
J gene: TRBJ2-7; clone size: once; D gene: .; V gene: TRBV19; CDR3 protein: CASSIGHSYEQYF; CDR3 DNA: TGTGCCAGTAGTATCGGACATAGCTACGAGCAGTACTTC
J gene: TRBJ1-1; clone size: .; D gene: TRBD1; V gene: TRBV19; CDR3 protein: CASSIQGTANTEAFF; CDR3 DNA: TGTGCCAGTAGTATTCAAGGGACAGCGAACACTGAAGCTTTCTTT
J gene: TRBJ2-7; clone size: .; D gene: .; V gene: TRBV19; CDR3 protein: CASRKRGELPDYEQYF; CDR3 DNA: TGTGCCAGTAGGAAAAGGGGGGAACTCCCTGACTACGAGCAGTACTTC
J gene: TRBJ1-5; clone size: .; D gene: .; V gene: TRBV7-2; CDR3 protein: CASSLRGLSNQPQHF; CDR3 DNA: TGTGCCAGCAGCCTTAGAGGACTAAGCAATCAGCCCCAGCATTTT
J gene: TRBJ1-1; clone size: .; D gene: TRBD1; V gene: TRBV18; CDR3 protein: CASSPRTGENTEAFF; CDR3 DNA: TGTGCCAGCTCACCCCGGACAGGAGAGAACACTGAAGCTTTCTTT
J gene: TRBJ1-3; clone size: .; D gene: .; V gene: TRBV11-2; CDR3 protein: CASSWIQGSGNTIYF; CDR3 DNA: TGTGCCAGCAGCTGGATACAGGGTTCTGGAAACACCATATATTTT